One sample yielded the 2 T cell receptor beta chains listed below, sequenced in a study of chemoradiotherapy in HPV16-positive cancers (dated by TCRdb to between 2022 and 2023). Library generation was performed with the immunoSEQ multiplex PCR assay. As stored in TCRdb, this immuneACCESS dataset retains in-frame rearrangements with V and J assigned. A fraction of the clones does not appear; measured against another copy, unresolved V genes explain less than half of the discrepancy, and the remainder lacks a known reason. Recorded for this sample are over 10,000 clones; less than 90% of them occurred a single time. The ten largest clones capture approximately 2.8% of the sample. Here the sequenced sample was blood, taken from a patient who underwent chemoradiotherapy. The receptors derive from a human donor with HPV-associated anogenital cancer.

The J gene is TRBJ1-2, the V gene TRBV6-1, with 7 bases identical to TRBD1. CDR1 and CDR2 (germline): MNHNS, SASEGT. Trimming removed 4 bases from V and 10 bases from J; junction bases left unmatched: 9. The CDR3 loop spans 13 amino acids. CDR3 loop: CASSVGGQNFYTF. The CDR3, as DNA: TGTGCCAGCAGTGTCGGGGGACAGAATTTCTACACCTTC.

The chain has TRBV5-1 and TRBJ1-1; 7 bases are a match to TRBD1. Germline V gene data show CDR1 as SGHRS and CDR2 as YFSETQ. The V segment lost 3 bases and the J segment 2 bases; nucleotides outside the gene matches: 7. The CDR3 length is 15 residues. The CDR3 region is CASSSAGQTNTEAFF. The DNA of the CDR3 is TGCGCCAGCAGCTCCGCGGGACAGACAAACACTGAAGCTTTCTTT.